One sample yielded the 20 T cell receptor beta chains listed below, sequenced in a study of brain metastases from non-small cell lung cancer (dated by TCRdb to about 2019). Preparation of the library involved the immunoSEQ multiplex PCR assay. The table was pulled from immuneACCESS by TCRdb, which kept in-frame rearrangements only. Such tables lose some clones; where checked, under half of the loss comes from unresolved V genes, and the rest has no known cause. Within this sample are a few thousand clones, with roughly 90% of them counted one time only. The ten most abundant clones make up about 3.8% of the sample. Input material: primary lung tumor tissue. Read against the paper, the sample's cell subset or site label means: primary lung tumor paired with brain metastasis. These TCRs come from a donor aged 40 or over with non-small cell lung cancer.

The chain employs TRBV7-9 and TRBJ2-3; 7 bases map to TRBD2. The CDR3 has 13 residues. The V gene's germline CDR1 is SEHNR and CDR2 FQNEAQ (reference sequence). Written as DNA, the CDR3 is TGTGTCACCTTGGGGGGGAGGACAGATACGCAGTATTTT. It is translated as CVTLGGRTDTQYF. The full variable domain, its missing parts supplied by reference TRBV7-9 and TRBJ2-3, is DTGVSQNPRHKITKRGQNVTFRCDPISEHNRLYWYRQTLGQGPEFLTYFQNEAQLEKSRLLSDRFSAERPKGSFSTLEIQRTEQGDSAMYLCVTLGGRTDTQYFGPGTRLTVL.

As to this clone: This sample also contains other DNA sequences that code for the same CDR3. The chain uses TRBV5-8 and TRBJ1-2, with TRBD1 as a possible D gene (5 bases). This CDR3 is 12 amino acids long. Germline V lookup: CDR1 SGHTS, CDR2 YDEGEE. Trimming pared 1 base from V and 8 bases from J, leaving 9 bases between. As DNA, the CDR3 is TGTGCCAGCAGCTTGCCGGGGCGGGGCTACACCTTC. It is translated as CASSLPGRGYTF.

The sample holds one count of this clone. The V gene is TRBV11-3, the J gene TRBJ2-5; D gene ambiguous. Germline-derived CDR1 and CDR2 are SGHNT and YENEEA. This CDR3 comprises 13 residues. Trimming took off 1 base at V and 2 bases at J, with 5 bases between the two ends. DNA for the CDR3: TGTGCCAGCAGCTTAGGGGTACAAGAGACCCAGTACTTC. This encodes CASSLGVQETQYF.

The chain carries TRBV5-1 and TRBJ1-2; 10 bases agree with TRBD1. V shed 4 bases, J shed 4 bases, and the junction held 4 bases outside the gene matches. Germline CDR1 reads SGHRS; CDR2 reads YFSETQ. This CDR3 has 14 amino acids. CDR3: CASSTRTGGYGYTF. CDR3 coding DNA: TGCGCCAGCAGCACCAGGACAGGGGGCTATGGCTACACCTTC.

A word on this clone: At one end the junction does not follow the germline gene, possibly because of a read error. The chain uses TRBV6-5 and TRBJ2-2; 9 positions agree with TRBD1. This CDR3 region has 15 residues. Germline-derived CDR1 and CDR2 are MNHEY and SVGAGI. In nucleotides, the CDR3 is TGTGCCAGCAGTTACGCCTGGACAGGGGCCGGGGAACTGTTTTTT. Protein product: CASSYAWTGAGELFF.

A remark on this clone: The germline gene is not matched at one end of the junction; a read error may be the cause. The gene calls are TRBV14 and TRBJ2-1; D tentatively reads TRBD1 or TRBD2 (5 bases each). Germline V lookup: CDR1 SGHDN, CDR2 FVKESK. The CDR3 runs to 14 residues. The CDR3: CASNQVLEGSKQFF. In nucleotides, the CDR3 is TGTGCCAGCAACCAAGTTCTAGAGGGGTCAAAGCAGTTCTTC.

The chain employs TRBV5-1 and TRBJ2-1, with D tentatively TRBD2 (5 bases). V lost 0 bases and J lost 2, with 9 bases in between. Germline assignment: CDR1 SGHRS and CDR2 YFSETQ. This CDR3 is 15 amino acids long. The CDR3 spells CASSLEAVPYNEQFF. The CDR3 nucleotides are TGCGCCAGCAGCTTGGAAGCGGTTCCCTACAATGAGCAGTTCTTC.

Remarks on this clone: A junction boundary mismatches the germline segment, possibly from a read error. Additional DNA sequences in this sample encode the identical CDR3. This chain uses TRBV5-5 with TRBJ1-2; D uncertain. Germline CDR1 SGHKS, CDR2 YYEKEE (reference sequence). This CDR3 comprises 15 residues. CDR3 nucleotides: TGTGCCAGCAGCTTAGGCAGCCTCTCTAATTATGGCTACACCTTC. Residues: CASSLGSLSNYGYTF. The entire variable domain, with the rest obtained from reference TRBV5-5 and TRBJ1-2, is as follows: DAGVTQSPTHLIKTRGQQVTLRCSPISGHKSVSWYQQVLGQGPQFIFQYYEKEERGRGNFPDRFSARQFPNYSSELNVNALLLGDSALYLCASSLGSLSNYGYTFGSGTRLTVV.

The J gene is TRBJ2-1, the V gene TRBV27, with 8 bases lining up with TRBD2. The germline CDR1 and CDR2 sequences are MNHEY and SMNVEV (reference sequence). Trimming took 3 bases from V and 2 from J; bases not matched to a gene: 6. This CDR3 comprises 16 residues. DNA of the CDR3: TGTGCCAGCAGTTTGCGCGGGAGGTACGCCTACAATGAGCAGTTCTTC. Protein product: CASSLRGRYAYNEQFF.

The chain couples TRBV4-3 to TRBJ1-2; D is perhaps TRBD1 (6 bases). V gave up 3 bases and J gave up 4 bases, with 12 bases separating them. Per the germline V gene, CDR1 is LGHNA and CDR2 is YSLEER. This CDR3 is built from 14 residues. The CDR3 reads CASSHQGGGYGYTF. Here the CDR3 DNA reads TGCGCCAGCAGCCATCAAGGGGGAGGCTATGGCTACACCTTC.

The CDR3 nucleotides are TGTGCCAGCAGCGCAGGGGGCCTCAGTCAGCCCCAGCATTTT. Protein product: CASSAGGLSQPQHF. The rearrangement joins TRBV7-9 to TRBJ1-5, with 8 nucleotides matching TRBD1. Trimming at V came to 5 bases and at J to 6 bases, leaving 6 bases not matched to a gene. The CDR3 loop spans 14 amino acids. Germline CDR1 SEHNR, CDR2 FQNEAQ (reference sequence).

The chain joins TRBV19 to TRBJ1-1, with no clear D. This CDR3 has 14 residues. Germline assignment: CDR1 LNHDA and CDR2 SQIVND (reference sequence). V lost 3 bases to trimming and J lost 1 base, with 9 bases between them. This CDR3 is CASSIRGSNTEAFF. The CDR3 bases are TGTGCCAGTAGTATCCGGGGATCGAACACTGAAGCTTTCTTT.

The genes are TRBV7-2 and TRBJ2-1; no definite D call. This CDR3 spans 15 amino acids. Trimming removed 2 bases from V and 0 bases from J, with 8 bases in between. CDR1 SGHTA and CDR2 FQGNSA come from the germline V gene. The CDR3 DNA reads TGTGCCAGCAGCTTACACAGAAACTCCTACAATGAGCAGTTCTTC. Residues: CASSLHRNSYNEQFF.

This clone has just one count. DNA for the CDR3: TGTGCCAGCAGCAACGGATGGGACTTGGCGGCTTTCTTT. Its protein is CASSNGWDLAAFF. The rearrangement links TRBV7-9 to TRBJ1-1, with D possibly TRBD1 on 5 matching bases. The CDR3 runs 13 residues. With 5 bases removed from V and 11 bases from J, the gap between germline ends came to 18 bases. From germline, CDR1 is SEHNR and CDR2 FQNEAQ (reference sequence).

The chain recombines TRBV7-3 with TRBJ2-1; 8 bases fit TRBD2. Germline trimming cut 0 bases from V and 6 bases from J; bases unmatched to any gene: 7. CDR1 and CDR2 from the germline V gene are SGHTA and FQGTGA. This CDR3 has 16 residues. In DNA, the CDR3 is TGTGCCAGCAGCTTAACCGCGTTAGCGGGGCTCAATGAGCAGTTCTTC. It yields the protein CASSLTALAGLNEQFF.

V gene TRBV7-3 combines with J gene TRBJ2-2, with unresolved D. Germline V gene sequence: CDR1 SGHTA, CDR2 FQGTGA. With 0 bases removed from V and 3 bases from J, the gap between germline ends came to 14 bases. The CDR3 is made up of 17 amino acids. The CDR3 sequence: CASSLTSTDAHTGELFF. CDR3 nucleotide sequence: TGTGCCAGCAGCTTAACTTCCACCGACGCGCACACCGGGGAGCTGTTTTTT.

This clone was recorded only once. DNA for the CDR3: TGTGCCAGCAGCGTAGATGGAACAGGGGTGGGGCAAGAGACCCAGTACTTC. It is translated as CASSVDGTGVGQETQYF. V usage is TRBV9 and J usage is TRBJ2-5; 7 bases fit TRBD1. The V gene's germline CDR1 is SGDLS and CDR2 YYNGEE. This CDR3 is built from 17 residues. With 0 bases clipped from V and 2 bases from J, the junction kept 10 bases outside the gene matches.

Regarding this clone: The junction and the germline gene differ at one end; a read error may be behind it. This sample includes further DNA sequences coding for the same CDR3. The chain recombines TRBV5-1 with TRBJ2-2; TRBD1 or TRBD2 may be the D gene (5 bases each). There are 16 residues in the CDR3. CDR1 and CDR2 from the germline V gene are SGHRS and YFSETQ. The CDR3 nucleotides are TGCGCCAGCAGCTTCCAGGGCCCACCACGGGCCGGGGAACTGTTTTTT. It encodes CASSFQGPPRAGELFF.

This chain uses TRBV3-1 (or the pseudogene TRBV3-2) with TRBJ2-7; D gene uncertain. V was pared by 4 bases and J by 0 bases, with 4 bases between. The CDR3 runs to 12 residues. Germline V gene data show CDR1 as LGHDT and CDR2 as YNNKEL (reference sequence). The CDR3 sequence is CASSPSSYEQYF. The CDR3 DNA reads TGTGCCAGCAGCCCGAGCTCCTACGAGCAGTACTTC.

The rearrangement uses TRBV9 and TRBJ1-4, with D hard to call. Looked up from germline, CDR1 is SGDLS and CDR2 is YYNGEE. The length of the CDR3 is 13 residues. Trimming left V 0 bases short and J 6 bases short, with 6 bases between. CDR3 coding DNA: TGTGCCAGCAGCGTAGGGTTAGATGAAAAACTGTTTTTT. Protein sequence: CASSVGLDEKLFF.